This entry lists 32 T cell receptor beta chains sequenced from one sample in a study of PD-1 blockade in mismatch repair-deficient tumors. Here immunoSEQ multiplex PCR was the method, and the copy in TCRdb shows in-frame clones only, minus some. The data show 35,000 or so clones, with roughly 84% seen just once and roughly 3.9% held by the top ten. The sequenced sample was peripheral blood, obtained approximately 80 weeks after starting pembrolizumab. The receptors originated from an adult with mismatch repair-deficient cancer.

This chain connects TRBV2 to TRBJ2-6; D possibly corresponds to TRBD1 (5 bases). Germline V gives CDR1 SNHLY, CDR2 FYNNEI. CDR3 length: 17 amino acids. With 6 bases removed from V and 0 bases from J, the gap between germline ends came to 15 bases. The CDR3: CASRTTVTSSGANVLTF. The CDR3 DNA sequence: TGTGCCAGCAGGACGACAGTAACAAGCTCTGGGGCCAACGTCCTGACTTTC.

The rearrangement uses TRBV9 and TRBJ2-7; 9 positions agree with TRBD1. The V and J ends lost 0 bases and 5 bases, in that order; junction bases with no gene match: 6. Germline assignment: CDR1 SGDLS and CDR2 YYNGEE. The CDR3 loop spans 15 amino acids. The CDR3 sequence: CASSVEGTGRHEQYF. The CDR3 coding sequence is TGTGCCAGCAGCGTAGAGGGGACAGGGAGACACGAGCAGTACTTC.

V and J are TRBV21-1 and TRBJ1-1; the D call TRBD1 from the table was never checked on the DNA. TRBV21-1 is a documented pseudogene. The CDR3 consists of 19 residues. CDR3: CASSKRREKPTDKNTEAFF. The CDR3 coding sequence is TGTGCCAGCAGCAAACGTCGAGAAAAACCCACCGACAAGAACACTGAAGCTTTCTTT.

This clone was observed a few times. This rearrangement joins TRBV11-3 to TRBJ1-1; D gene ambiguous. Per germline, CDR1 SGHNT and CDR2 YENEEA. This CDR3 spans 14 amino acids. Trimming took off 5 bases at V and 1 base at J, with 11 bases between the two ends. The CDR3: CASSPLVPNTEAFF. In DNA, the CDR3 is TGTGCCAGCAGCCCCCTCGTTCCGAACACTGAAGCTTTCTTT.

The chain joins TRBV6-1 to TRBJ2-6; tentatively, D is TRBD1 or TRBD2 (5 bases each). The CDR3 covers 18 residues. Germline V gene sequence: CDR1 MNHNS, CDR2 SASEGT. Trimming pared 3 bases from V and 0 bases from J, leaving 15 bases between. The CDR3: CASSDKPGTSSGANVLTF. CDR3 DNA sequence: TGTGCCAGCAGTGATAAGCCGGGGACGAGCTCTGGGGCCAACGTCCTGACTTTC.

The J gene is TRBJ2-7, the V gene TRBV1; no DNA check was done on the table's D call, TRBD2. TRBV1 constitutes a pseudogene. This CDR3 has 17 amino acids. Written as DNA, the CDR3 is TGCACCAGCAGTCAACGAGGACTAGCGGGAAAACCCTACGAGCAGTACTTC. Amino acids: CTSSQRGLAGKPYEQYF.

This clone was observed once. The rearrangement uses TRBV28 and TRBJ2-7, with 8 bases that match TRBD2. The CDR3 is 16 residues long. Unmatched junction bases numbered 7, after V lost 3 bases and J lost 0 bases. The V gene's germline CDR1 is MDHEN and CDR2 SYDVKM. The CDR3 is CASSFLLAELSYEQYF. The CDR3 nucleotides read TGTGCCAGCAGTTTTCTACTAGCGGAGCTCTCCTACGAGCAGTACTTC. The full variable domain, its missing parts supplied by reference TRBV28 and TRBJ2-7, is DVKVTQSSRYLVKRTGEKVFLECVQDMDHENMFWYRQDPGLGLRLIYFSYDVKMKEKGDIPEGYSVSREKKERFSLILESASTNQTSMYLCASSFLLAELSYEQYFGPGTRLTVT.

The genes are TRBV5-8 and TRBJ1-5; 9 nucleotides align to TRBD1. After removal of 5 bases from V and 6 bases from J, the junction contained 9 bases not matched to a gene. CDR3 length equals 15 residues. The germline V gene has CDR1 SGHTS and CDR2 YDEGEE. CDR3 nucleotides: TGTGCCAGCAGGCACCCGGGACAGGGATCTCAGCCCCAGCATTTT. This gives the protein CASRHPGQGSQPQHF.

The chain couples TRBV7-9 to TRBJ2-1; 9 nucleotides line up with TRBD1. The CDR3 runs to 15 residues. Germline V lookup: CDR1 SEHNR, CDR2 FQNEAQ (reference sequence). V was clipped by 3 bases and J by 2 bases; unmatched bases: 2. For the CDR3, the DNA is TGTGCCAGCAGCTTGGACAGGGGCCCCTACAATGAGCAGTTCTTC. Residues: CASSLDRGPYNEQFF.

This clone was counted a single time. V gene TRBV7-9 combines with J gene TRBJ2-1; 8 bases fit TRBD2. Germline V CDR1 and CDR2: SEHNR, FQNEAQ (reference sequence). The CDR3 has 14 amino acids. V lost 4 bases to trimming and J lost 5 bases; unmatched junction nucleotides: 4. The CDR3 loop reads CASSSGLVDNEQFF. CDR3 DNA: TGTGCCAGCAGCTCGGGACTAGTAGACAATGAGCAGTTCTTC.

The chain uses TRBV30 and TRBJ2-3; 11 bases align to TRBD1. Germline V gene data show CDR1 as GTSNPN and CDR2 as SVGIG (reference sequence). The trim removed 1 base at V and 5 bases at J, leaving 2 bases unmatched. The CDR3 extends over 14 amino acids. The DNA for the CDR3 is TGTGCCTGGAGTGCGGGACAGGGGGGAGATACGCAGTATTTT. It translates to CAWSAGQGGDTQYF.

DNA for the CDR3: TGTGCCAGCAGCCAGGATAAACTGTTTTTT. Encoded protein: CASSQDKLFF. This rearrangement joins TRBV4-2 to TRBJ1-4; D is unresolved. The CDR3 has 10 residues. Trimming removed 3 bases from V and 11 bases from J, with 4 bases in between. Germline assignment: CDR1 LGHNA and CDR2 YNFKEQ.

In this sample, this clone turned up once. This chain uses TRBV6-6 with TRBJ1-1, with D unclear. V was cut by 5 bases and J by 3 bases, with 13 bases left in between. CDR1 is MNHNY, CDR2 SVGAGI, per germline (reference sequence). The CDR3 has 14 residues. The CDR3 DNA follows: TGTGCCAGCAGTAATAGTATGTCTGACACTGAAGCTTTCTTT. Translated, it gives CASSNSMSDTEAFF.

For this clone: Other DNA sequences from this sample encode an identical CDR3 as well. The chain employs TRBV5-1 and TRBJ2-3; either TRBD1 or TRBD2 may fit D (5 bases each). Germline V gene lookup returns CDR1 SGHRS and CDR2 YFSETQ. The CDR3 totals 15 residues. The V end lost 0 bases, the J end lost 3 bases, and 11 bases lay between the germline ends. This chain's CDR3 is CASSLAGTETDTQYF. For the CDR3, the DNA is TGCGCCAGCAGCTTGGCAGGGACGGAAACAGATACGCAGTATTTT.

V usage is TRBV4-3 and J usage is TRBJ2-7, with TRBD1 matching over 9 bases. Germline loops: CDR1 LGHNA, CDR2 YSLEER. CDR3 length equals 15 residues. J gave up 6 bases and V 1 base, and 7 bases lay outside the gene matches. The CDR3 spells CASSQAGTGFREQYF. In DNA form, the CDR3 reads TGCGCCAGCAGCCAAGCGGGGACAGGGTTTCGCGAGCAGTACTTC.

The CDR3 sequence is CASSEGLPGQRTYEQYF. The CDR3, as DNA: TGTGCCAGCAGTGAAGGGCTCCCGGGACAGAGAACCTACGAGCAGTACTTC. The chain recombines TRBV6-1 with TRBJ2-7, with TRBD1 matching over 7 bases. V shed 1 base, J shed 2 bases, and the junction held 11 bases outside the gene matches. The length of the CDR3 is 17 residues. Germline-derived CDR1 and CDR2 are MNHNS and SASEGT.

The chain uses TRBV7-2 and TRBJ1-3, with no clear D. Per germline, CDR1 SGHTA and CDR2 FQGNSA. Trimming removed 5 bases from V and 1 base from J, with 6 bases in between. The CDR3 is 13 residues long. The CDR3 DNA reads TGTGCCAGCAGCCTCAGATCTGGAAACACCATATATTTT. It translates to CASSLRSGNTIYF. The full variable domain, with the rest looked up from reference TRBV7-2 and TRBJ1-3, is GAGVSQSPSNKVTEKGKDVELRCDPISGHTALYWYRQSLGQGLEFLIYFQGNSAPDKSGLPSDRFSAERTGGSVSTLTIQRTQQEDSAVYLCASSLRSGNTIYFGEGSWLTVV.

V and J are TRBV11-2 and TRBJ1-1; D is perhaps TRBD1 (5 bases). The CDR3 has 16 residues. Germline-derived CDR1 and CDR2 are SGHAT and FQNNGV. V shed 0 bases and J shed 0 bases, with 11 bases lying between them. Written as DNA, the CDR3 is TGTGCCAGCAGCTTAGATGTGCAGGGTATGAACACTGAAGCTTTCTTT. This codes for CASSLDVQGMNTEAFF.

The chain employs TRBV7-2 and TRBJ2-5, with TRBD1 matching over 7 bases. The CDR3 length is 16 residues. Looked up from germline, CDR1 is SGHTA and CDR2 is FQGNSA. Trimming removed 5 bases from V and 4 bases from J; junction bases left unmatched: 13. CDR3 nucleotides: TGTGCCAGCAGCCCCCCTGACAGGGATAGTGGAGAGACCCAGTACTTC. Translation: CASSPPDRDSGETQYF.

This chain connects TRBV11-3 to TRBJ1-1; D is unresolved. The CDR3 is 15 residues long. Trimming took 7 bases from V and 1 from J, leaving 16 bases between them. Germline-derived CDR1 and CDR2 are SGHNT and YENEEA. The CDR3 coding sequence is TGTGCCAGCAAACGCTTCCAGCTGTCGAACACTGAAGCTTTCTTT. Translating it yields CASKRFQLSNTEAFF.

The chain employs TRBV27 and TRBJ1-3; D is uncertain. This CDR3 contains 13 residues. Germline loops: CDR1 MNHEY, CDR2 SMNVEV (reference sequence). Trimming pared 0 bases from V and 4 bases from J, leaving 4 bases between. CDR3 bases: TGTGCCAGCAGTTTATCAAGGGGAAACACCATATATTTT. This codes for CASSLSRGNTIYF.

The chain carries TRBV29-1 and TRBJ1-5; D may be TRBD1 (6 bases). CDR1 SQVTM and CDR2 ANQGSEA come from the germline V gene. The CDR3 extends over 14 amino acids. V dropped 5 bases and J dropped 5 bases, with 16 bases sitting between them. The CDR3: CSVRGDTSDQPQHF. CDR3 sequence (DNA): TGCAGCGTTCGAGGGGACACCTCTGATCAGCCCCAGCATTTT.

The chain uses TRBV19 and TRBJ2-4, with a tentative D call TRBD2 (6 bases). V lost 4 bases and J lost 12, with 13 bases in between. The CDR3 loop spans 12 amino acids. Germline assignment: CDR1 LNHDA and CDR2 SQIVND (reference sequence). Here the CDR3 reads CASSTNGGNQYF. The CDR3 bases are TGTGCCAGTAGTACCAACGGGGGTAATCAGTACTTC.

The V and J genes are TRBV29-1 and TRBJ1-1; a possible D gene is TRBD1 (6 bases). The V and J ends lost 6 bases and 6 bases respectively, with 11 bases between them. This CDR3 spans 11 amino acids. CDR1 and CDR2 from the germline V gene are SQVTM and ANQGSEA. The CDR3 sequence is CSVQGSSEAFF. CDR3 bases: TGCAGCGTCCAGGGGAGTTCTGAAGCTTTCTTT.

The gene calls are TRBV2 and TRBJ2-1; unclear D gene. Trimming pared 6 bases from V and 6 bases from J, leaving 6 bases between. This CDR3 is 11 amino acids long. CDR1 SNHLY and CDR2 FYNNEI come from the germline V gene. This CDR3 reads CASRYGNEQFF. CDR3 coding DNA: TGTGCCAGCAGGTACGGCAATGAGCAGTTCTTC.

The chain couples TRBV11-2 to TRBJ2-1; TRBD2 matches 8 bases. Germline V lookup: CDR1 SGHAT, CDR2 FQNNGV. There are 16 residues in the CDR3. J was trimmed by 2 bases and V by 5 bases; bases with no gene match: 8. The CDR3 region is CASSPIAGITYNEQFF. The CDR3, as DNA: TGTGCCAGCAGCCCTATAGCGGGAATCACCTACAATGAGCAGTTCTTC.

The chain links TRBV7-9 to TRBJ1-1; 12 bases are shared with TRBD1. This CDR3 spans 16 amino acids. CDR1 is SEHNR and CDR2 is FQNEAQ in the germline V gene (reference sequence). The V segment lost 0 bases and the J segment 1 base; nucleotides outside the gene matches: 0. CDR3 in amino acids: CASSLAGQGANTEAFF. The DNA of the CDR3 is TGTGCCAGCAGCTTAGCGGGACAGGGGGCGAACACTGAAGCTTTCTTT.

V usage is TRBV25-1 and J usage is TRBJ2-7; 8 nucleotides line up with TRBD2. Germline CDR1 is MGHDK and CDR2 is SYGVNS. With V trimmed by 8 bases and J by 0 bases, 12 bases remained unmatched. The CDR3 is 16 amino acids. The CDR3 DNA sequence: TGTGCCAGCGGAGCCGAGCTAGCGGGTGTCTCCTACGAGCAGTACTTC. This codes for CASGAELAGVSYEQYF.

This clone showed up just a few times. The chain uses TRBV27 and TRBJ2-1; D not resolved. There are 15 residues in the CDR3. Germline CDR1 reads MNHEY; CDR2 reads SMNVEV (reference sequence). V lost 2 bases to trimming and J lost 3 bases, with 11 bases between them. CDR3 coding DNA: TGTGCCAGCAGTTTAAAACGGGCCCTCTACAATGAGCAGTTCTTC. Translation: CASSLKRALYNEQFF.

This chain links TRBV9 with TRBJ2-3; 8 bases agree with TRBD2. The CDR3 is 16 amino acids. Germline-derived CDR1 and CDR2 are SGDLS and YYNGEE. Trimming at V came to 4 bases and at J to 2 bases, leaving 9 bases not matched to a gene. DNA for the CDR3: TGTGCCAGCAGCTCCCGGGGACTAGGGAACACAGATACGCAGTATTTT. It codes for CASSSRGLGNTDTQYF.

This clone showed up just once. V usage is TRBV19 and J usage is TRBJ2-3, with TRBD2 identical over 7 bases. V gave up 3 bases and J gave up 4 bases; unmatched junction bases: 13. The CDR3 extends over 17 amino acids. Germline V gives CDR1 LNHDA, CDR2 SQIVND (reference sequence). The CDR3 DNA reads TGTGCCAGTAGTATCACCGGGGCGGGAGTAGCGGCAGATACGCAGTATTTT. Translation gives CASSITGAGVAADTQYF.

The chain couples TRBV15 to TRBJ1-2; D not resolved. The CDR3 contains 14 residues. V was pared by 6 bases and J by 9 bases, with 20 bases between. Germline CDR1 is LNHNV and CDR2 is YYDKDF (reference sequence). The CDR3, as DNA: TGTGCCACCAGGTTGGACTTGGGGATTATGAGCTACACCTTC. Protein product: CATRLDLGIMSYTF.